What follows are 2 T cell receptor beta chains derived from one specimen sequenced in a study of TIL therapy for anti-PD-1-resistant metastatic lung cancer. This was the immunoSEQ v3 assay. Generated by immunoSEQ multiplex PCR, the TCRdb table keeps only in-frame clones and is missing some. The sample lists about 47,000 clones; 65% to 90% were seen once. As to time point: pre-treatment sample, taken before nivolumab and TIL therapy. The sample consisted of blood, taken at baseline. The receptors stem from a person aged 25 to 85 with non-small cell lung cancer.

The chain recombines TRBV5-4 with TRBJ1-6; weak D call: TRBD1 (6 bases). Trimming removed 0 bases from V and 7 bases from J, with 8 bases in between. CDR3 length: 14 residues. Germline CDR1 reads SGHNT; CDR2 reads YYREEE (reference sequence). CDR3 bases: TGTGCCAGCAGCTTGGGGACAGCCAATTCACCCCTCCACTTT. Its protein product is CASSLGTANSPLHF. Filled out from reference TRBV5-4 and TRBJ1-6, the complete variable domain reads ETGVTQSPTHLIKTRGQQVTLRCSSQSGHNTVSWYQQALGQGPQFIFQYYREEENGRGNFPPRFSGLQFPNYSSELNVNALELDDSALYLCASSLGTANSPLHFGNGTRLTVT.

The chain recombines TRBV5-6 with TRBJ1-1; D uncertain. Looked up from germline, CDR1 is SGHDT and CDR2 is YYEEEE. The V gene lost 1 base and the J gene lost 5 bases, with 9 bases spanning the gap. CDR3 length: 13 residues. The CDR3 DNA reads as TGTGCCAGCAGCTTGACCGAGTTTACTGAAGCTTTCTTT. This sequence encodes CASSLTEFTEAFF.